These 27 T cell receptor beta chains were all obtained from the same sample, sequenced in a study of blood T cells in healthy people across ages. Together with a sample-barcoded 5' primer, a J-beta primer mix was included in a second PCR lasting about 6 to 11 cycles. From the 5' RACE reads, TCRdb called clonotypes with MiXCR, one entry per CDR3 protein. The sample lists 1.5 million or so distinct CDR3 sequences, approximately 40% seen once, with approximately 7.9% in the top ten. Sample: blood. These TCRs come from a woman between 18 and 30 years old in good health.

The V and J genes are TRBV7-2 and TRBJ2-3; 14 nucleotides match TRBD2. J was trimmed by 4 bases and V by 5 bases; bases with no gene match: 5. CDR3 length equals 16 residues. In germline, CDR1 is SGHTA, CDR2 FQGNSA. The CDR3 DNA reads TGTGCCAGCAGCCTGGGACTAGCGGGAGATGCAGATACGCAGTATTTT. It codes for CASSLGLAGDADTQYF.

This rearrangement joins TRBV11-2 to TRBJ2-3; D ambiguous. This CDR3 spans 14 amino acids. Germline assignment: CDR1 SGHAT and CDR2 FQNNGV. V was cut by 6 bases and J by 4 bases, with 14 bases left in between. The CDR3: CASSTNTGSDTQYF. The CDR3 region has the DNA TGTGCCAGCAGTACTAACACTGGTTCAGATACGCAGTATTTT. The full variable domain, completed using reference TRBV11-2 and TRBJ2-3, is EAGVAQSPRYKIIEKRQSVAFWCNPISGHATLYWYQQILGQGPKLLIQFQNNGVVDDSQLPKDRFSAERLKGVDSTLKIQPAKLEDSAVYLCASSTNTGSDTQYFGPGTRLTVL.

This clonotype has only a few counts. This rearrangement joins TRBV10-2 to TRBJ2-3; D call uncertain. The V gene's germline CDR1 is WSHSY and CDR2 SAAADI. The CDR3 is made up of 15 amino acids. V lost 0 bases and J lost 3, with 10 bases in between. The CDR3 loop reads CASSESLVGTDTQYF. DNA for the CDR3: TGCGCCAGCAGTGAGTCGTTAGTAGGTACAGATACGCAGTATTTT.

The chain uses TRBV20-1 and TRBJ1-1; 11 nucleotides match TRBD1. Germline V gene sequence: CDR1 DFQATT, CDR2 SNEGSKA (reference sequence). There are 15 residues in the CDR3. The V and J ends lost 1 base and 1 base, in that order; junction bases with no gene match: 2. The CDR3 spells CSARGDRGWNTEAFF. Written as DNA, the CDR3 is TGCAGTGCTAGAGGGGACAGGGGGTGGAACACTGAAGCTTTCTTT.

The J gene is TRBJ2-5, the V gene TRBV10-3; D is unclear. Germline V gene lookup returns CDR1 ENHRY and CDR2 SYGVKD. The V end was cut by 4 bases, the J end by 1 base, with 10 bases between. This CDR3 is 14 amino acids long. CDR3 in DNA: TGTGCCATCAGTGGCGCAAGGGCCCAAGAGACCCAGTACTTC. Translating it yields CAISGARAQETQYF.

The chain has TRBV5-1 and TRBJ2-3; 10 bases fit TRBD2. There are 16 residues in the CDR3. J gave up 5 bases and V 5 bases, and 11 bases lay outside the gene matches. From germline, CDR1 is SGHRS and CDR2 YFSETQ. The CDR3 region is CASSPGLSGGGDTQYF. For the CDR3, the DNA is TGCGCCAGCAGTCCGGGGCTAAGCGGGGGGGGAGATACGCAGTATTTT.

This clonotype showed up just a few times. This rearrangement joins TRBV4-1 to TRBJ1-6; D might be TRBD1 (6 bases). The CDR3 extends over 18 amino acids. The V gene lost 1 base and the J gene lost 6 bases, with 19 bases spanning the gap. Per germline, CDR1 MGHRA and CDR2 YSYEKL. For the CDR3, the DNA is TGCGCCAGCAGCCAAGTGGGGGGCAGGGGTAATGGTAATTCACCCCTCCACTTT. Encoded protein: CASSQVGGRGNGNSPLHF.

There are a few counts of this clonotype. The chain has TRBV27 and TRBJ1-1; 8 bases line up with TRBD1. With 6 bases clipped from V and 1 base from J, the junction kept 4 bases outside the gene matches. Germline assignment: CDR1 MNHEY and CDR2 SMNVEV (reference sequence). The CDR3 has 14 amino acids. The DNA of the CDR3 is TGTGCCAGCAGCGCCGGGACAGGGAACACTGAAGCTTTCTTT. Amino acids: CASSAGTGNTEAFF.

The table lists this clonotype with a few counts. This sequence joins TRBV3-1 and TRBJ2-3, with 7 bases that match TRBD2. Germline V CDR1 and CDR2: LGHDT, YNNKEL (reference sequence). This CDR3 contains 13 residues. In nucleotides, the CDR3 is TGTGGCCGCCCGCGGGAGCGTTGGGATACGCAGTATTTT. Translation: CGRPRERWDTQYF.

Points on this clonotype: One end of the junction does not line up with germline, which may come from a read error. The gene calls are TRBV20-1 and TRBJ2-3; 7 bases line up with TRBD2. The CDR3 sequence is 14 residues long. CDR1 and CDR2 from the germline V gene are DFQATT and SNEGSKA (reference sequence). CDR3 residues: CSAKAAGNTGTQYF. The CDR3 coding sequence is TGCAGTGCTAAAGCAGCGGGGAACACAGGTACGCAGTATTTT.

The V and J genes are TRBV11-2 and TRBJ2-1; 8 nucleotides agree with TRBD1. Germline CDR1 is SGHAT and CDR2 is FQNNGV. CDR3 length: 15 amino acids. V lost 5 bases, J lost 6 bases, and 9 bases stayed unmatched. CDR3 region: CASSIGQGAVNEQFF. The CDR3 DNA sequence: TGTGCCAGCAGCATAGGTCAGGGGGCGGTCAATGAGCAGTTCTTC.

The chain employs TRBV6-5 and TRBJ2-7, with TRBD2 matching 8 bases. The CDR3 length is 15 residues. Per germline, CDR1 MNHEY and CDR2 SVGAGI. The V segment lost 7 bases and the J segment 7 bases; nucleotides outside the gene matches: 15. The CDR3: CASTHYDGGAGEQYF. Written as DNA, the CDR3 is TGTGCCAGCACCCACTACGACGGGGGGGCCGGAGAGCAGTACTTC.

The chain has TRBV20-1 and TRBJ2-5, with D perhaps matching TRBD2 (5 bases). Germline CDR1 reads DFQATT; CDR2 reads SNEGSKA (reference sequence). V was cut by 8 bases and J by 5 bases, with 15 bases left in between. The CDR3 contains 12 residues. The CDR3 sequence is CSSRRASETQYF. DNA of the CDR3: TGCAGTTCAAGAAGGGCTAGCGAGACCCAGTACTTC.

The chain links TRBV28 to TRBJ1-5; D ambiguous. The CDR3 runs 15 residues. The germline gives CDR1 MDHEN, CDR2 SYDVKM. Trimming left V 5 bases short and J 5 bases short, with 16 bases between. CDR3 DNA: TGTGCCAGCAGTCTCCCCCTTTGGGGTTATCAGCCCCAGCATTTT. Protein: CASSLPLWGYQPQHF.

This clonotype is a singleton in its sample. At one boundary the junction diverges from the germline segment, which might be a read error. The V call is TRBV18, the J call TRBJ2-1; TRBD2 agrees at 11 bases. Germline V gene sequence: CDR1 KGHSH, CDR2 LQKENI. The CDR3 totals 16 residues. This CDR3 is CASSLISSGGANGQFF. The CDR3 DNA sequence: TGTGCCAGCTCACTGATTAGTAGCGGGGGGGCCAATGGGCAGTTCTTC. Based on the CDR3 plus reference TRBV18 and TRBJ2-1, the full variable domain is NAGVMQNPRHLVRRRGQEARLRCSPMKGHSHVYWYRQLPEEGLKFMVYLQKENIIDESGMPKERFSAEFPKEGPSILRIQQVVRGDSAAYFCASSLISSGGANGQFFGPGTRLTVL.

Only a few counts were recorded for this clonotype. This rearrangement joins TRBV6-6 to TRBJ2-5; 7 nucleotides line up with TRBD1. Per the germline V gene, CDR1 is MNHNY and CDR2 is SVGAGI (reference sequence). The CDR3 length is 14 residues. V was clipped by 2 bases and J by 4 bases; unmatched bases: 4. This chain's CDR3 is CASSYTYRGETQYF. DNA of the CDR3: TGTGCCAGCAGTTACACCTACAGGGGAGAGACCCAGTACTTC.

The rearrangement links TRBV5-4 to TRBJ2-1; a weak D match, TRBD2 (6 bases). With 0 bases removed from V and 1 base from J, the gap between germline ends came to 11 bases. This CDR3 has 16 residues. CDR1 SGHNT and CDR2 YYREEE come from the germline V gene (reference sequence). In DNA, the CDR3 is TGTGCCAGCAGCTTGGGGTCGGGAGTATCCTACAATGAGCAGTTCTTC. Its protein product is CASSLGSGVSYNEQFF.

Many counts were recorded for this clonotype. V and J are TRBV6-5 and TRBJ2-7; D ambiguous. Germline values: CDR1 MNHEY, CDR2 SVGAGI. V lost 2 bases and J lost 2, with 10 bases in between. This CDR3 comprises 14 residues. The CDR3, as DNA: TGTGCCAGCAGTTACGGTATGGGTCCCTACGAGCAGTACTTC. Translating gives CASSYGMGPYEQYF.

This clonotype appeared once. V usage is TRBV5-4 and J usage is TRBJ2-1; 12 nucleotides agree with TRBD2. V lost 0 bases to trimming and J lost 6 bases; unmatched junction nucleotides: 4. Germline values: CDR1 SGHNT, CDR2 YYREEE (reference sequence). CDR3 length: 16 amino acids. The CDR3 reads CASSLEASGGGNEQFF. As DNA, the CDR3 is TGTGCCAGCAGCTTGGAGGCTAGCGGGGGGGGCAATGAGCAGTTCTTC.

The genes are TRBV11-1 and TRBJ2-5; the match to TRBD2 covers 12 bases. Germline trimming cut 0 bases from V and 4 bases from J; bases unmatched to any gene: 6. The CDR3 sequence is 17 residues long. The germline gives CDR1 SGHAT, CDR2 FQDESV (reference sequence). The CDR3 bases are TGTGCCAGCAGCTTAGCGTTGGAACTAGCGGGAGGAGAGACCCAGTACTTC. Protein product: CASSLALELAGGETQYF.

The chain combines TRBV7-9 with TRBJ2-1; 13 bases are shared with TRBD2. Germline CDR1 SEHNR, CDR2 FQNEAQ (reference sequence). V shed 1 base and J 1 base; nucleotides not matched to a gene: 7. CDR3 length equals 19 residues. The chain's CDR3 is CASSLERTSGSGSYNEQFF. CDR3 DNA: TGTGCCAGCAGCTTAGAGAGGACTAGCGGGAGTGGGTCCTACAATGAGCAGTTCTTC.

This clonotype was recorded a few times. A much larger clone sits a single nucleotide away, making a read error possible. This chain uses TRBV3-1 with TRBJ2-1; no clear D gene. This CDR3 comprises 12 residues. V shed 1 base and J shed 6 bases, with 4 bases lying between them. CDR1 is LGHDT, CDR2 YNNKEL, per germline (reference sequence). The CDR3 sequence: CASSQVFNEQFF. Here the CDR3 DNA reads TGTGCCAGCAGCCAAGTTTTCAATGAGCAGTTCTTC.

This chain joins TRBV13 and TRBJ1-5, with D possibly being TRBD1 (6 bases). Trimming removed 2 bases from V and 0 bases from J, with 20 bases in between. There are 19 residues in the CDR3. Germline-derived CDR1 and CDR2 are PRHDT and FYEKMQ (reference sequence). The chain's CDR3 is CASSLMRRGAEYSNQPQHF. In DNA, the CDR3 is TGTGCCAGCAGCTTAATGAGGAGGGGGGCGGAATATAGCAATCAGCCCCAGCATTTT.

This chain uses TRBV20-1 with TRBJ2-1, with 9 bases fitting TRBD1. The V segment lost 5 bases and the J segment 4 bases; nucleotides outside the gene matches: 9. The CDR3 runs 15 residues. From germline, CDR1 is DFQATT and CDR2 SNEGSKA (reference sequence). CDR3: CSAGARDRAYNEQFF. The CDR3 DNA is TGCAGTGCTGGAGCAAGGGACAGGGCATACAATGAGCAGTTCTTC.

This clonotype came up a few times. The gene calls are TRBV27 and TRBJ2-3, with D unresolved. The CDR3 totals 16 residues. With 3 bases removed from V and 5 bases from J, the gap between germline ends came to 18 bases. The germline CDR1 and CDR2 sequences are MNHEY and SMNVEV (reference sequence). The CDR3 loop reads CASSFGVFGLVDTQYF. In nucleotides, the CDR3 is TGTGCCAGCAGTTTTGGAGTCTTCGGTTTGGTAGATACGCAGTATTTT.

This clonotype showed up just once. The chain couples TRBV27 to TRBJ1-5, with D unclear. Trimming removed 1 base at V and 7 bases at J, with 14 bases between. Germline values: CDR1 MNHEY, CDR2 SMNVEV (reference sequence). The CDR3 runs to 15 residues. The CDR3 sequence: CASSLFGRSDQPQHF. In DNA form, the CDR3 reads TGTGCCAGCAGTTTATTCGGACGGTCGGACCAGCCCCAGCATTTT.

In this sample, this clonotype turned up a few times. The chain employs TRBV27 and TRBJ1-2; 9 nucleotides line up with TRBD1. Germline V lookup: CDR1 MNHEY, CDR2 SMNVEV (reference sequence). This CDR3 spans 13 amino acids. The V segment lost 8 bases and the J segment 6 bases; nucleotides outside the gene matches: 7. The DNA of the CDR3 is TGTGCCAGCGGGAGACAGGGGGACGATGGCTACACCTTC. Translated, it gives CASGRQGDDGYTF.